This T cell receptor (beta chain) is drawn from a study of T cell responses to AZD1222 COVID-19 vaccine. The overall study: Combined were second doses at about 4 or about 12 weeks.

Details on this clone: Antigen: not known.

Whole-study results and caveats: Most donors were white British and more were female, and clonal diversity was possibly underestimated. Nearly half of spike-specific TCRs reportedly target variant regions that are unmutated in the B.1.351 and B.1.1.7 variants.

Trimming took off 8 bases at V and 9 bases at J, with 14 bases between the two ends. The CDR3 consists of 12 residues. Germline V gives CDR1 LNHDA, CDR2 SQIVND (reference sequence). Only in-frame clones appear in the TCRdb table, and some are missing; sequencing was by immunoSEQ multiplex PCR. Found here are roughly 100,000 clones, about 92% of them singletons; the top ten hold 4% to 5.5%. V and J are TRBV19 and TRBJ1-3, with D uncertain. The sequence derives from an adult in good health. Sample: peripheral blood, taken on day 0 of AZD1222 vaccination. The CDR3 bases are TGTGCCAGTTGGAGGGTTTTGGGCACCATATATTTT. Its protein is CASWRVLGTIYF.